The rows below give T cell receptor beta chains drawn from one sample of a study of T cell changes during pregnancy in multiple sclerosis. Sequencing used immunoSEQ multiplex PCR; TCRdb keeps in-frame clones, though not all of them. Of about 36,000 clones in the sample, around 93% are singletons; the top ten hold roughly 0.39%. Sequenced material: CD4+ T cells from peripheral blood mononuclear cells, taken in the first trimester of pregnancy. These receptor sequences come from a female donor with multiple sclerosis, enrolled in a pregnancy study. The CDR3 runs from the conserved cysteine through the conserved F or W. The order of the fields is CDR3 protein, CDR3 DNA, V gene, D gene, clone size, CDR3 length, J gene. D genes are given only for firm matches. Size is omitted from some rows. Given values are once, few, many or a class for expanded clones.

CASSLASGRSGEQYF TGTGCCAGCAGCTTAGCCAGCGGGAGGTCGGGCGAGCAGTACTTC TRBV7-2 TRBD2 NA 15 TRBJ2-7
CASSYRGQGTQYF TGTGCCAGCAGCTATAGAGGCCAGGGTACGCAGTATTTT TRBV7-2 NA NA 13 TRBJ2-3
CAWSTAGASEQYF TGTGCCTGGAGCACGGCAGGGGCGAGCGAGCAGTACTTC TRBV30 NA NA 13 TRBJ2-7
CASSSSGRAYNEQFF TGTGCCAGCAGCTCGAGCGGGAGGGCCTACAATGAGCAGTTCTTC TRBV11-2 TRBD2 NA 15 TRBJ2-1
CASRQGRLNEKLFF TGTGCCAGCAGACAGGGCCGTCTCAATGAAAAACTGTTTTTT TRBV6-6 NA NA 14 TRBJ1-4
CASSVATGGTYEQYF TGTGCCAGCAGTGTGGCCACAGGGGGGACCTACGAGCAGTACTTC TRBV2 TRBD1 once 15 TRBJ2-7
CASSFPTGNTGELFF TGCGCCAGCAGCTTTCCGACAGGGAACACCGGGGAGCTGTTTTTT TRBV5-1 NA NA 15 TRBJ2-2
CASRKGGQGDSPLHF TGTGCCAGCCGAAAGGGCGGCCAAGGGGATTCACCCCTCCACTTT TRBV7-2 NA NA 15 TRBJ1-6
CASSWGQAVGYTF TGTGCCAGCAGCTGGGGACAGGCTGTGGGCTACACCTTC TRBV7-2 TRBD1 NA 13 TRBJ1-2
CASTTLPGGPQHF TGTGCCAGCACCACACTCCCAGGTGGGCCCCAGCATTTT TRBV6-5 NA NA 13 TRBJ1-5
CASSQDYPGGASNQPQHF TGCGCCAGCAGCCAAGATTACCCAGGGGGCGCGAGCAATCAGCCCCAGCATTTT TRBV4-3 TRBD1 NA 18 TRBJ1-5
CASSFGLAGWYETQYF TGTGCCAGCAGCTTCGGACTAGCGGGATGGTATGAGACCCAGTACTTC TRBV6-6 TRBD2 NA 16 TRBJ2-5
CASSRDLGANVLTF TGTGCCAGCTCGCGGGATCTGGGGGCCAACGTCCTGACTTTC TRBV2 NA NA 14 TRBJ2-6
CASSVTGGKGQETQYF TGTGCCAGTAGTGTCACAGGGGGCAAGGGCCAAGAGACCCAGTACTTC TRBV19 TRBD1 NA 16 TRBJ2-5
CASRGRGRTYGYTF TGTGCCAGCAGGGGTCGGGGGAGGACTTATGGCTACACCTTC TRBV6-5 NA NA 14 TRBJ1-2
CASLSADTQYF TGTGCCAGCCTTTCTGCAGATACGCAGTATTTT TRBV4-2 NA NA 11 TRBJ2-3
CASSPHTGGNTEAFF TGTGCCAGCAGTCCTCATACAGGGGGTAACACTGAAGCTTTCTTT TRBV28 TRBD1 NA 15 TRBJ1-1
CAWSAPDRAGANVLTF TGTGCCTGGAGCGCCCCGGACAGGGCTGGGGCCAACGTCCTGACTTTC TRBV30 TRBD1 NA 16 TRBJ2-6
CASSLWQAYEQYF TGTGCCAGCAGCTTATGGCAAGCCTACGAGCAGTACTTC TRBV7-2 NA NA 13 TRBJ2-7
CASKAGGGSEWTGELFF TGTGCCAGCAAAGCCGGGGGGGGATCGGAGTGGACCGGGGAGCTGTTTTTT TRBV14 TRBD2 NA 17 TRBJ2-2
CASSSGLAGVSEQFF TGCGCCAGCAGCTCGGGACTAGCGGGAGTAAGTGAGCAGTTCTTC TRBV5-1 TRBD2 NA 15 TRBJ2-1
CASSKRQAGGNQPQHF TGTGCCAGTAGTAAACGACAGGCCGGGGGCAATCAGCCCCAGCATTTT TRBV19 NA once 16 TRBJ1-5
CASSFLASTDTQYF TGTGCCAGCAGCTTTCTAGCGAGCACAGATACGCAGTATTTT TRBV7-2 NA NA 14 TRBJ2-3
CASSAGTRARLDF TGTGCCAGCAGTGCCGGGACTAGAGCCCGACTAGACTTC TRBV28 TRBD2 NA 13 TRBJ2-7
CATSRRTGSPSGNTIYF TGTGCCACCAGCAGACGGACAGGCTCACCCTCTGGAAACACCATATATTTT TRBV15 TRBD1 once 17 TRBJ1-3
CASSPRTEPRPRVQYF TGTGCCAGCAGCCCCCGGACAGAGCCCAGGCCAAGGGTTCAGTACTTC TRBV7-9 NA NA 16 TRBJ2-4
CASIGTGNEQYF TGTGCCAGTATTGGAACGGGAAACGAGCAGTACTTC TRBV6-1 NA NA 12 TRBJ2-7
CASRRDRAGNQPQHF TGTGCCAGCAGACGGGACAGGGCGGGAAATCAGCCCCAGCATTTT TRBV6-5 TRBD1 NA 15 TRBJ1-5
CASSYGTLSYEQYF TGTGCCAGCAGTTATGGGACACTAAGCTACGAGCAGTACTTC TRBV6-6 NA NA 14 TRBJ2-7
CASNRGHEQFF TGTGCCAGCAACAGGGGCCATGAGCAGTTCTTC TRBV6-5 TRBD1 once 11 TRBJ2-1
CAIQDRGQPQHF TGTGCCATCCAAGACAGGGGCCAGCCCCAGCATTTT TRBV10-3 TRBD1 NA 12 TRBJ1-5
CASNGMVGGNGELFF TGTGCCAGCAACGGGATGGTGGGCGGGAACGGGGAGCTGTTTTTT TRBV2 NA NA 15 TRBJ2-2
CASSFFRDQPQHF TGTGCCAGCAGCTTCTTCAGGGATCAGCCCCAGCATTTT TRBV7-2 NA NA 13 TRBJ1-5
CASSKVSSGRACTDTQYF TGTGCCAGCAGCAAAGTCTCTAGCGGGAGGGCTTGCACAGATACGCAGTATTTT TRBV21-1 NA NA 18 TRBJ2-3
CASSIGLGYTHEQYF TGTGCCAGTAGTATAGGACTTGGGTATACCCACGAGCAGTACTTC TRBV19 NA NA 15 TRBJ2-7
CASTPSQGKDEAFF TGTGCCAGTACCCCGTCACAGGGAAAGGATGAAGCTTTCTTT TRBV19 NA once 14 TRBJ1-1
CASTVNTEAFF TGTGCCAGCACAGTGAACACTGAAGCTTTCTTT TRBV2 NA NA 11 TRBJ1-1
CASSLATAGPGNTIYF TGTGCCAGCAGCTTAGCCACGGCAGGGCCTGGAAACACCATATATTTT TRBV7-6 NA NA 16 TRBJ1-3
CASSFALSYEQYF TGTGCCAGCAGCTTCGCGCTCTCCTACGAGCAGTACTTC TRBV7-9 NA NA 13 TRBJ2-7
CASKGGVQETQYF TGTGCCAGCAAGGGAGGGGTCCAAGAGACCCAGTACTTC TRBV2 TRBD2 NA 13 TRBJ2-5
CASSWLGQGYGGYTF TGTGCCAGCAGCTGGCTCGGACAGGGATACGGTGGCTACACCTTC TRBV7-2 TRBD1 NA 15 TRBJ1-2